Below, 2 T cell receptor beta chains from the same sample are listed, as sequenced in a study of T cell changes during pregnancy in multiple sclerosis (dated by TCRdb to the late 2010s). Libraries were built with the immunoSEQ multiplex PCR assay. In its TCRdb copy, this immuneACCESS table keeps in-frame sequences only and misses some clones. Where compared with another copy, unresolved V genes explain less than half of these, and the others have no known cause. In all, the sample holds some 14,000 clones, and 90% to 95% of those were seen once. The ten top clones hold 2.8% of the sample. The sequencing here drew on peripheral blood, taken in the second trimester of pregnancy. Receptor source: a female donor in good health, enrolled as a control in a pregnancy study.

The CDR3 is CASSLVRYSTDTQYF. As DNA, the CDR3 is TGTGCCAGCAGCTTAGTGAGGTATTCAACAGATACGCAGTATTTT. V and J are TRBV11-1 and TRBJ2-3; no clear D gene. There are 15 residues in the CDR3. Trimming pared 1 base from V and 3 bases from J, leaving 11 bases between. The germline V gene encodes CDR1 SGHAT and CDR2 FQDESV (reference sequence).

The rearrangement links TRBV11-3 to TRBJ1-2; D possibly corresponds to TRBD1 (6 bases). The V end was cut by 0 bases, the J end by 8 bases, with 16 bases between. The germline V gene has CDR1 SGHNT and CDR2 YENEEA. The CDR3 runs to 15 residues. CDR3 amino acids: CASSLDSRDIPGYTF. Here the CDR3 DNA reads TGTGCCAGCAGCTTAGATTCCCGGGACATACCGGGCTACACCTTC.